A selection of T cell receptor beta chains follows, all from one sample in a study of T cell responses to AZD1222 COVID-19 vaccine. The repertoire was sequenced with immunoSEQ multiplex PCR; TCRdb's copy has only in-frame clones and lacks some. The sample holds some 150,000 clones, about 95% seen once. The sample in question was peripheral blood, obtained on day 0 of AZD1222 vaccination. The receptors derive from an adult in good health. Both conserved end residues are part of each CDR3. A D gene is named only where the DNA matches it firmly. Size is stated for part of the rows, as once, few or many counts, or as a class when the clone is expanded.

j_gene: TRBJ1-5
abundance: -
v_gene: TRBV28
d_gene: -
CDR3aa: CASRIGQLDQPQHF
CDR3nt: TGTGCCAGCAGGATAGGGCAGCTTGATCAGCCCCAGCATTTT

j_gene: TRBJ1-2
abundance: -
v_gene: TRBV27
d_gene: -
CDR3aa: CASSYRAGEGGGYTF
CDR3nt: TGTGCCAGCAGCTACCGCGCAGGGGAAGGAGGTGGCTACACCTTC

j_gene: TRBJ2-3
abundance: -
v_gene: TRBV4-2
d_gene: TRBD2
CDR3aa: CASSQVAGGSTDTQYF
CDR3nt: TGTGCCAGCAGCCAAGTCGCGGGGGGGTCCACTGATACGCAGTATTTT

j_gene: TRBJ1-6
abundance: -
v_gene: TRBV16
d_gene: -
CDR3aa: CASSQTGPNSPLHF
CDR3nt: TGTGCCAGCAGCCAAACCGGACCCAATTCACCCCTCCACTTT

j_gene: TRBJ2-5
abundance: -
v_gene: TRBV7-6
d_gene: TRBD1
CDR3aa: CASSLGARTGLETQYF
CDR3nt: TGTGCCAGCAGCTTGGGGGCCAGGACAGGGCTAGAGACCCAGTACTTC

j_gene: TRBJ1-1
abundance: -
v_gene: TRBV27
d_gene: -
CDR3aa: CASSLGISKDTEAFF
CDR3nt: TGTGCCAGCAGTTTAGGGATTAGCAAGGACACTGAAGCTTTCTTT

j_gene: TRBJ1-1
abundance: -
v_gene: TRBV6-5
d_gene: TRBD1
CDR3aa: CASSYGTGVEAFF
CDR3nt: TGTGCCAGCAGTTACGGGACAGGGGTTGAAGCTTTCTTT

j_gene: TRBJ1-2
abundance: once
v_gene: TRBV6-5
d_gene: -
CDR3aa: CASRGQTGNYGYTF
CDR3nt: TGTGCCAGCAGAGGACAGACGGGAAACTATGGCTACACCTTC

j_gene: TRBJ1-6
abundance: once
v_gene: TRBV5-1
d_gene: TRBD1
CDR3aa: CASSLTTGDAPLHF
CDR3nt: TGCGCCAGCAGCTTGACCACAGGGGATGCACCCCTCCACTTT

j_gene: TRBJ1-4
abundance: -
v_gene: TRBV29-1
d_gene: -
CDR3aa: CSVESNEKLFF
CDR3nt: TGCAGCGTTGAATCTAATGAAAAACTGTTTTTT

j_gene: TRBJ1-5
abundance: -
v_gene: TRBV5-8
d_gene: -
CDR3aa: CASSSGQPQHF
CDR3nt: TGTGCCAGCAGCTCCGGTCAGCCCCAGCATTTT

j_gene: TRBJ1-2
abundance: -
v_gene: TRBV10-3
d_gene: -
CDR3aa: CAIRSGANYGYTF
CDR3nt: TGTGCCATCAGGTCGGGAGCTAACTATGGCTACACCTTC

j_gene: TRBJ1-5
abundance: -
v_gene: TRBV28
d_gene: -
CDR3aa: CASSLGRFYSNQPQHF
CDR3nt: TGTGCCAGCAGTTTAGGTCGGTTTTATAGCAATCAGCCCCAGCATTTT

j_gene: TRBJ2-5
abundance: -
v_gene: TRBV5-8
d_gene: -
CDR3aa: CASSPWGRGAETQYF
CDR3nt: TGTGCCAGCAGCCCCTGGGGTAGAGGGGCAGAGACCCAGTACTTC

j_gene: TRBJ2-5
abundance: -
v_gene: TRBV7-5
d_gene: -
CDR3aa: CVRKPGTVKETQYF
CDR3nt: TGTGTCAGAAAGCCAGGGACAGTAAAAGAGACCCAGTACTTC

j_gene: TRBJ1-5
abundance: -
v_gene: TRBV6-1
d_gene: TRBD1
CDR3aa: CASSAGTGYSNQPQHF
CDR3nt: TGTGCCAGCAGTGCAGGGACAGGGTATAGCAATCAGCCCCAGCATTTT

j_gene: TRBJ1-1
abundance: -
v_gene: TRBV11-3
d_gene: -
CDR3aa: CASSLSSWGARTEAFF
CDR3nt: TGTGCCAGCAGCTTATCATCTTGGGGGGCGCGGACTGAAGCTTTCTTT

j_gene: TRBJ1-2
abundance: -
v_gene: TRBV27
d_gene: TRBD1
CDR3aa: CASSLDRGGYTF
CDR3nt: TGTGCCAGCAGTTTGGACAGGGGTGGCTACACCTTC

j_gene: TRBJ1-5
abundance: -
v_gene: TRBV7-8
d_gene: -
CDR3aa: CASSPSRGHNQPQHF
CDR3nt: TGTGCCAGCAGCCCTAGTAGGGGCCACAATCAGCCCCAGCATTTT

j_gene: TRBJ1-6
abundance: -
v_gene: TRBV7-9
d_gene: TRBD1
CDR3aa: CASSLGGTGSSPLHF
CDR3nt: TGTGCCAGCAGCTTAGGAGGGACAGGGTCTTCACCCCTCCACTTT

j_gene: TRBJ2-1
abundance: -
v_gene: TRBV6-6
d_gene: -
CDR3aa: CASSYLWGRGNEQFF
CDR3nt: TGTGCCAGCAGTTACCTTTGGGGGCGAGGCAATGAGCAGTTCTTC

j_gene: TRBJ1-2
abundance: -
v_gene: TRBV7-9
d_gene: -
CDR3aa: CASSLATTGIGYTF
CDR3nt: TGTGCCAGCAGCTTGGCTACTACAGGGATTGGCTACACCTTC

j_gene: TRBJ1-1
abundance: -
v_gene: TRBV18
d_gene: TRBD1
CDR3aa: CASSPGQGLGTEAFF
CDR3nt: TGTGCCAGCTCACCCGGACAGGGGCTAGGCACTGAAGCTTTCTTT

j_gene: TRBJ1-4
abundance: -
v_gene: TRBV6-5
d_gene: TRBD1
CDR3aa: CASSFGRGNEKLFF
CDR3nt: TGTGCCAGCAGTTTTGGCAGGGGGAATGAAAAACTGTTTTTT

j_gene: TRBJ2-1
abundance: -
v_gene: TRBV11-2
d_gene: TRBD1
CDR3aa: CASSYPTGGYNEQFF
CDR3nt: TGTGCCAGCAGCTACCCGACAGGGGGCTACAATGAGCAGTTCTTC

j_gene: TRBJ2-5
abundance: -
v_gene: TRBV5-4
d_gene: -
CDR3aa: CASSLASRQQETQYF
CDR3nt: TGTGCCAGCAGCTTGGCCTCACGACAGCAAGAGACCCAGTACTTC

j_gene: TRBJ1-1
abundance: once
v_gene: TRBV9
d_gene: -
CDR3aa: CASSVGYQGWTEAFF
CDR3nt: TGTGCCAGCAGCGTAGGGTACCAGGGATGGACTGAAGCTTTCTTT

j_gene: TRBJ1-1
abundance: -
v_gene: TRBV18
d_gene: -
CDR3aa: CASSPLREEDTEAFF
CDR3nt: TGTGCCAGCTCACCACTAAGGGAGGAGGACACTGAAGCTTTCTTT

j_gene: TRBJ1-4
abundance: -
v_gene: TRBV5-6
d_gene: -
CDR3aa: CASSLWSQSEKLFF
CDR3nt: TGTGCCAGCAGCCTCTGGTCCCAAAGTGAAAAACTGTTTTTT

j_gene: TRBJ2-5
abundance: -
v_gene: TRBV3-1/TRBV3-2
d_gene: -
CDR3aa: CASGGAGETQYF
CDR3nt: TGTGCCAGCGGGGGGGCCGGTGAGACCCAGTACTTC

j_gene: TRBJ2-5
abundance: -
v_gene: TRBV3-1/TRBV3-2
d_gene: TRBD2
CDR3aa: CASSQAGGRETQYF
CDR3nt: TGTGCCAGCAGCCAGGCGGGAGGTCGGGAGACCCAGTACTTC

j_gene: TRBJ2-5
abundance: -
v_gene: TRBV24-1
d_gene: TRBD1
CDR3aa: CATSDLDRAETQYF
CDR3nt: TGTGCCACCAGTGATTTGGACAGGGCGGAGACCCAGTACTTC

j_gene: TRBJ1-1
abundance: -
v_gene: TRBV5-1
d_gene: -
CDR3aa: CASSGTEGRGTEAFF
CDR3nt: TGCGCCAGCAGTGGGACGGAGGGAAGAGGCACTGAAGCTTTCTTT

j_gene: TRBJ2-1
abundance: -
v_gene: TRBV25-1
d_gene: TRBD2
CDR3aa: CASSDPWTSGRAGEQFF
CDR3nt: TGTGCCAGCAGTGATCCCTGGACTAGCGGGAGGGCGGGGGAGCAGTTCTTC

j_gene: TRBJ2-5
abundance: -
v_gene: TRBV2
d_gene: TRBD2
CDR3aa: CASRTSGAPETQYF
CDR3nt: TGTGCCAGCAGGACTAGCGGGGCCCCCGAGACCCAGTACTTC